This passage covers 32 T cell receptor beta chains from one sample sequenced in a study of cytomegalovirus exposure and HLA in healthy donors (dated by TCRdb to the late 2010s). The library was prepared using the immunoSEQ multiplex PCR assay. For the multiplex PCR, a mixture combining 60 forward primers for TCR Vbeta segments and 13 reverse primers for TCR Jbeta segments was used. Sourced from immuneACCESS, this table was stored by TCRdb with only in-frame sequences that have V and J called. A share of the clones is absent; for the studies checked, an unresolved V gene accounts for under half, and the remainder has no known explanation. The sample table records around 150,000 clones. Under 3.5% of the sample is held by the ten biggest clonotypes. Sequenced sample: PBMCs. The receptors derive from a man aged 35 to 55 in good health and CMV-seronegative.

The genes are TRBV5-1 and TRBJ2-5, with TRBD1 identical over 7 bases. The CDR3 extends over 15 amino acids. V gave up 4 bases and J gave up 3 bases; unmatched junction bases: 9. Germline-derived CDR1 and CDR2 are SGHRS and YFSETQ. The CDR3 region is CASSGTGQFKETQYF. The CDR3 coding sequence is TGCGCCAGCAGCGGAACGGGACAGTTCAAAGAGACCCAGTACTTC.

V gene TRBV7-2 combines with J gene TRBJ1-4, with D perhaps matching TRBD1 (5 bases). Germline V CDR1 and CDR2: SGHTA, FQGNSA. The CDR3 contains 15 residues. Trimming left V 5 bases short and J 5 bases short, with 15 bases between. The CDR3 DNA reads TGTGCCAGCAGCCCTGCCGGGACTGAGAATGAAAAACTGTTTTTT. As protein: CASSPAGTENEKLFF. Filled out from reference TRBV7-2 and TRBJ1-4, the complete variable domain reads GAGVSQSPSNKVTEKGKDVELRCDPISGHTALYWYRQSLGQGLEFLIYFQGNSAPDKSGLPSDRFSAERTGGSVSTLTIQRTQQEDSAVYLCASSPAGTENEKLFFGSGTQLSVL.

V usage is TRBV7-6 and J usage is TRBJ2-7, with TRBD2 identical over 11 bases. CDR3 length: 14 amino acids. With 3 bases clipped from V and 7 bases from J, the junction kept 5 bases outside the gene matches. The germline CDR1 and CDR2 sequences are SGHVS and FNYEAQ. CDR3: CASSFSGGAKEQYF. The DNA for the CDR3 is TGTGCCAGCAGCTTTAGCGGGGGGGCAAAAGAGCAGTACTTC.

The chain links TRBV5-6 to TRBJ1-5; D is uncertain. Germline V gene lookup returns CDR1 SGHDT and CDR2 YYEEEE. The CDR3 totals 15 residues. V was clipped by 0 bases and J by 5 bases, with 12 bases between them. The CDR3 region is CASSLGMASYQPQHF. CDR3 DNA: TGTGCCAGCAGCTTGGGTATGGCCAGTTATCAGCCCCAGCATTTT.

The V and J genes are TRBV7-6 and TRBJ2-2; 8 nucleotides align to TRBD1. The CDR3 length is 16 residues. V trimming: 5 bases; J trimming: 1 base; junction bases outside the gene matches: 6. Germline CDR1 reads SGHVS; CDR2 reads FNYEAQ. The CDR3 bases are TGTGCCAGCAGCAGACAGGGGAGTCGGAACACCGGGGAGCTGTTTTTT. Its protein is CASSRQGSRNTGELFF. Filled out from reference TRBV7-6 and TRBJ2-2, the complete variable domain reads GAGVSQSPRYKVTKRGQDVALRCDPISGHVSLYWYRQALGQGPEFLTYFNYEAQQDKSGLPNDRFSAERPEGSISTLTIQRTEQRDSAMYRCASSRQGSRNTGELFFGEGSRLTVL.

The chain has TRBV5-6 and TRBJ1-5; no definite D call. The CDR3 covers 14 residues. Germline CDR1 is SGHDT and CDR2 is YYEEEE. The ends were cut back, 0 bases at V and 0 bases at J, with 4 bases in the middle. The DNA for the CDR3 is TGTGCCAGCAGCTTGGCCCATAGCAATCAGCCCCAGCATTTT. Translated: CASSLAHSNQPQHF.

This rearrangement joins TRBV6-5 to TRBJ1-1, with D perhaps matching TRBD1 (6 bases). V lost 5 bases and J lost 0, with 10 bases in between. CDR1 is MNHEY, CDR2 SVGAGI, per germline. This CDR3 spans 14 amino acids. The CDR3 sequence: CASSPDRLNTEAFF. CDR3 coding DNA: TGTGCCAGCAGTCCTGACAGGTTGAACACTGAAGCTTTCTTT.

The chain recombines TRBV2 with TRBJ2-7; 10 nucleotides match TRBD1. CDR1 and CDR2 from the germline V gene are SNHLY and FYNNEI. The V gene end was trimmed by 8 bases and the J gene end by 8 bases; junction bases not matched to a gene: 6. This CDR3 is built from 12 residues. The CDR3 DNA is TGTGCCAGCTTTGACAGGGGGCCTAAGCAGTACTTC. It specifies CASFDRGPKQYF.

This rearrangement joins TRBV9 to TRBJ1-1; D possibly corresponds to TRBD1 (5 bases). The CDR3 runs 13 residues. Germline loops: CDR1 SGDLS, CDR2 YYNGEE. V lost 3 bases, J lost 0 bases, and 6 bases lay in between. The CDR3 spells CASSGQLNTEAFF. The CDR3 bases are TGTGCCAGCAGCGGACAGTTGAACACTGAAGCTTTCTTT. The complete variable domain, with remaining parts taken from reference TRBV9 and TRBJ1-1, reads DSGVTQTPKHLITATGQRVTLRCSPRSGDLSVYWYQQSLDQGLQFLIQYYNGEERAKGNILERFSAQQFPDLHSELNLSSLELGDSALYFCASSGQLNTEAFFGQGTRLTVV.

The genes are TRBV15 and TRBJ1-4, with 10 bases lining up with TRBD1. J lost 8 bases, V lost 0 bases, and 3 bases had no gene match. The CDR3 length is 15 residues. Germline V gene data show CDR1 as LNHNV and CDR2 as YYDKDF (reference sequence). CDR3 nucleotide sequence: TGTGCCACCAGCAGAGAGGGACAGGGGATAGAAAAACTGTTTTTT. It is translated as CATSREGQGIEKLFF.

The chain carries TRBV5-1 and TRBJ1-1; possibly TRBD1 for D (6 bases). Germline V CDR1 and CDR2: SGHRS, YFSETQ. Trimming stripped 1 base from V and 11 bases from J, with 15 bases between. The CDR3 is 13 amino acids. The CDR3 DNA is TGCGCCAGCAGCTTGAATGGGGGCCTGGGGGCTTTCTTT. This codes for CASSLNGGLGAFF.

This rearrangement joins TRBV28 to TRBJ1-6; TRBD1 matches 8 bases. The CDR3 has 15 amino acids. The J segment lost 13 bases and the V segment lost 5 bases, leaving 13 bases of the junction unmatched. Germline V CDR1 and CDR2: MDHEN, SYDVKM. CDR3: CASSSPGTGGGPLHF. CDR3 bases: TGTGCCAGCAGTAGCCCGGGAACAGGGGGAGGGCCCCTCCACTTT.

The chain couples TRBV11-2 to TRBJ2-4; D may be TRBD2 (6 bases). Looked up from germline, CDR1 is SGHAT and CDR2 is FQNNGV. This CDR3 comprises 16 residues. V lost 5 bases to trimming and J lost 0 bases, with 14 bases between them. The CDR3 bases are TGTGCCAGCAGCCAGACGGGGGTCCTAGCCAAAAACATTCAGTACTTC. Translated: CASSQTGVLAKNIQYF.

The genes are TRBV7-2 and TRBJ1-2; TRBD1 matches 11 bases. J was trimmed by 0 bases and V by 6 bases; bases with no gene match: 9. The CDR3 runs 17 residues. The germline V gene has CDR1 SGHTA and CDR2 FQGNSA. The CDR3 region is CASSPAGTGGTNYGYTF. The CDR3 nucleotides are TGTGCCAGCAGTCCAGCCGGGACAGGGGGAACTAACTATGGCTACACCTTC.

This CDR3 is CASSPPGLAGNTGELFF. In DNA form, the CDR3 reads TGTGCCAGCAGCCCCCCGGGGCTAGCGGGGAACACCGGGGAGCTGTTTTTT. The chain uses TRBV21-1 and TRBJ2-2; the tabulated D call, TRBD2, remains unverified against the DNA. TRBV21-1 is a listed pseudogene. The CDR3 sequence is 17 residues long.

V usage is TRBV7-9 and J usage is TRBJ1-1; TRBD1 is a possible D gene (6 bases). The CDR3 runs 15 residues. V was shortened by 5 bases and J by 0 bases, with 13 bases between the two germline ends. The germline V gene encodes CDR1 SEHNR and CDR2 FQNEAQ (reference sequence). Written as DNA, the CDR3 is TGTGCCAGCAGCCCCACAGGGAAGGTGAACACTGAAGCTTTCTTT. The encoded protein is CASSPTGKVNTEAFF.

The J gene is TRBJ2-7, the V gene TRBV29-1, with 9 bases matching TRBD1. Trimming cost V 7 bases and J 4 bases; bases outside gene matches: 5. The CDR3 consists of 12 residues. Germline V gives CDR1 SQVTM, CDR2 ANQGSEA. DNA of the CDR3: TGCAGCGCTCGGACAGGGGAATACGAGCAGTACTTC. This translates into CSARTGEYEQYF.

As for this clone: The sample contains more than one DNA sequence encoding this CDR3. V and J are TRBV11-1 and TRBJ1-6, with D tentatively TRBD1 (5 bases). Germline CDR1 reads SGHAT; CDR2 reads FQDESV (reference sequence). The CDR3 is 13 amino acids. V was pared by 5 bases and J by 7 bases, with 9 bases between. Written as DNA, the CDR3 is TGTGCCAGCAGCAGCCAGGGAAATTCACCCCTCCACTTT. As protein: CASSSQGNSPLHF. Full variable domain (outside the CDR3, taken from reference TRBV11-1 and TRBJ1-6): EAEVAQSPRYKITEKSQAVAFWCDPISGHATLYWYRQILGQGPELLVQFQDESVVDDSQLPKDRFSAERLKGVDSTLKIQPAELGDSAMYLCASSSQGNSPLHFGNGTRLTVT.

The rearrangement links TRBV27 to TRBJ1-2, with a weak D call TRBD1 (5 bases). The CDR3 has 18 residues. Germline CDR1 MNHEY, CDR2 SMNVEV (reference sequence). Trimming stripped 0 bases from V and 2 bases from J, with 19 bases between. CDR3 amino acids: CASSLSGAGTLANYGYTF. CDR3 bases: TGTGCCAGCAGTTTATCGGGAGCCGGGACTCTGGCCAACTATGGCTACACCTTC.

The chain employs TRBV23-1 and TRBJ2-1; a possible D gene is TRBD2 (6 bases). TRBV23-1 is an ORF, with its function uncertain. This CDR3 spans 15 amino acids. V gave up 4 bases and J gave up 0 bases, with 10 bases separating them. The CDR3 here is CASSREASSYNEQFF. The DNA for the CDR3 is TGCGCCAGCAGTCGGGAGGCGAGCTCCTACAATGAGCAGTTCTTC.

This sequence joins TRBV4-3 and TRBJ2-6; TRBD1 agrees at 7 bases. The CDR3 is 18 amino acids. The trim removed 6 bases at V and 0 bases at J, leaving 11 bases unmatched. Germline CDR1 is LGHNA and CDR2 is YSLEER. In nucleotides, the CDR3 is TGCGCCAGCAGTTTCACAGGGGTGGCTCCCTCTGGGGCCAACGTCCTGACTTTC. Translation: CASSFTGVAPSGANVLTF.

V usage is TRBV7-2 and J usage is TRBJ1-5, with TRBD1 identical over 10 bases. The CDR3 covers 18 residues. Germline V lookup: CDR1 SGHTA, CDR2 FQGNSA. J was trimmed by 1 base and V by 9 bases; bases with no gene match: 15. CDR3: CASSKRTGGELSNQPQHF. The CDR3 DNA sequence: TGTGCCAGTTCCAAGCGGACAGGGGGAGAATTAAGCAATCAGCCCCAGCATTTT.

J is TRBJ2-1 and V is TRBV5-1; 13 bases map to TRBD2. The CDR3 is made up of 15 amino acids. Germline V gene sequence: CDR1 SGHRS, CDR2 YFSETQ. With 0 bases clipped from V and 9 bases from J, the junction kept 3 bases outside the gene matches. The CDR3 DNA sequence: TGCGCCAGCAGCTTGGCACTAGCGGGGGGGCGTGAGCAGTTCTTC. Its protein is CASSLALAGGREQFF.

V and J are TRBV5-4 and TRBJ2-3, with a weak D call TRBD2 (5 bases). The V end was cut by 4 bases, the J end by 5 bases, with 11 bases between. CDR1 is SGHNT and CDR2 is YYREEE in the germline V gene (reference sequence). The CDR3 is made up of 13 amino acids. The CDR3 sequence is CASSPGREDTQYF. The CDR3 DNA follows: TGTGCCAGCAGCCCCGGACGGGAAGATACGCAGTATTTT.

J is TRBJ2-3 and V is TRBV6-5; TRBD1 agrees at 9 bases. The CDR3 has 14 amino acids. Germline values: CDR1 MNHEY, CDR2 SVGAGI. V trimming: 6 bases; J trimming: 4 bases; junction bases outside the gene matches: 5. DNA of the CDR3: TGTGCCAGCAGCCGGGGACAGGGAGCAGATACGCAGTATTTT. Translation: CASSRGQGADTQYF.

The CDR3 nucleotides are TGTGCCAGCAGCTACGCCGCGGGAGGGTGGGATTACAATGAGCAGTTCTTC. It encodes CASSYAAGGWDYNEQFF. The gene calls are TRBV7-6 and TRBJ2-1; 9 nucleotides match TRBD2. The CDR3 is made up of 17 amino acids. CDR1 and CDR2 from the germline V gene are SGHVS and FNYEAQ. Germline trimming cut 4 bases from V and 4 bases from J; bases unmatched to any gene: 11.

This chain joins TRBV15 and TRBJ1-2, with TRBD1 matching over 7 bases. The germline V gene encodes CDR1 LNHNV and CDR2 YYDKDF (reference sequence). Losses at the gene ends were 5 bases for V and 3 bases for J; bases not matched to a gene: 18. The CDR3 is 18 amino acids. The chain's CDR3 is CATSATQGQAAGYYGYTF. The CDR3 bases are TGTGCCACCAGCGCGACCCAAGGACAGGCCGCAGGGTACTATGGCTACACCTTC.

The chain has TRBV7-2 and TRBJ2-2; TRBD2 aligns across 8 bases. This CDR3 is built from 15 residues. The junction had 4 bases not matched to a gene; V was cut back by 5 bases and J by 2 bases. Germline V gene data show CDR1 as SGHTA and CDR2 as FQGNSA. CDR3 nucleotide sequence: TGTGCCAGCAGCCGGACTAGCCTTAACACCGGGGAGCTGTTTTTT. Its protein is CASSRTSLNTGELFF.

As to this clone: Different DNA sequences within this sample yield the same CDR3. The genes are TRBV9 and TRBJ2-1, with no clear D. The CDR3 extends over 15 amino acids. Germline loops: CDR1 SGDLS, CDR2 YYNGEE. Trimming pared 2 bases from V and 2 bases from J, leaving 11 bases between. CDR3 amino acids: CASSVGSGAYNEQFF. In nucleotides, the CDR3 is TGTGCCAGCAGCGTTGGCAGTGGAGCCTACAATGAGCAGTTCTTC.

The gene calls are TRBV7-2 and TRBJ2-4; maybe TRBD2 (7 bases). The V and J ends lost 5 bases and 7 bases respectively, with 21 bases between them. The CDR3 has 16 residues. Germline V CDR1 and CDR2: SGHTA, FQGNSA. The CDR3 spells CASSDRRGAGRNIQYF. CDR3 nucleotide sequence: TGTGCCAGCAGCGACCGTCGGGGGGCAGGGAGGAACATTCAGTACTTC.

This chain uses TRBV21-1 with TRBJ1-3; TRBD1, as called in the table, went unchecked against the DNA. TRBV21-1 has pseudogene status. There are 17 residues in the CDR3. CDR3 amino acids: CASSKGSGLFSGNTIYF. The DNA for the CDR3 is TGTGCCAGCAGCAAAGGTTCAGGTTTGTTCTCTGGAAACACCATATATTTT.

The gene calls are TRBV2 and TRBJ1-3; possibly TRBD1 for D (5 bases). Germline CDR1 is SNHLY and CDR2 is FYNNEI. The CDR3 is 15 amino acids. Trimming cost V 1 base and J 4 bases, with 11 bases left between them. The CDR3 sequence: CASSEDRSVGNTIYF. The CDR3 region has the DNA TGTGCCAGCAGTGAAGACAGGTCCGTAGGAAACACCATATATTTT.